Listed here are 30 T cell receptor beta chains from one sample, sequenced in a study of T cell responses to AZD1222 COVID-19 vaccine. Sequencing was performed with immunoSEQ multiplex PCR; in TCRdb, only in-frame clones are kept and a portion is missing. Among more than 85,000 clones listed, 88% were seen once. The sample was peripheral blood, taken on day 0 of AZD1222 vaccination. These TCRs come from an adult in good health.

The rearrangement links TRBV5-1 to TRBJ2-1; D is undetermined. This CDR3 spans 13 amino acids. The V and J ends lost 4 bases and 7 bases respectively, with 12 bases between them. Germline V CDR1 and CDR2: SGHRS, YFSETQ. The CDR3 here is CASSRSPGNEQFF. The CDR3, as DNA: TGCGCCAGCAGCAGATCCCCCGGGAATGAGCAGTTCTTC.

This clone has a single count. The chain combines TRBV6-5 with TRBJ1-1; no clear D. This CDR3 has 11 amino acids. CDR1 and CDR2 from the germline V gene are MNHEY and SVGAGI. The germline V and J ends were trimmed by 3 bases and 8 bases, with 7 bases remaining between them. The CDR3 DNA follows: TGTGCCAGCAGTTATAGCGGGGAAGCTTTCTTT. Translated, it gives CASSYSGEAFF.

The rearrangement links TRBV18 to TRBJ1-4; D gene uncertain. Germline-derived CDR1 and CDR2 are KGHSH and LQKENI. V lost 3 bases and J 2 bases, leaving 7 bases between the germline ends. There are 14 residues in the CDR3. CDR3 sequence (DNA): TGTGCCAGCTCACCTATTGCGACTAATGAAAAACTGTTTTTT. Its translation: CASSPIATNEKLFF.

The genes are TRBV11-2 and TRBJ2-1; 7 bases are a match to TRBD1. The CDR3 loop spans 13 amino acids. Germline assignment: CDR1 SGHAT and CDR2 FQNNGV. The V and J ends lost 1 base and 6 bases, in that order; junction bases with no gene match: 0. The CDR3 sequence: CASSLAGGNEQFF. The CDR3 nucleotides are TGTGCCAGCAGCTTAGCAGGGGGCAATGAGCAGTTCTTC.

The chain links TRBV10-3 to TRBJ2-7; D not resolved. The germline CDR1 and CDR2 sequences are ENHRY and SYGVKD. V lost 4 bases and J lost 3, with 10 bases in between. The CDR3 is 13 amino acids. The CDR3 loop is CAISARLNYEQYF. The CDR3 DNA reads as TGTGCCATCAGTGCCCGACTGAACTACGAGCAGTACTTC.

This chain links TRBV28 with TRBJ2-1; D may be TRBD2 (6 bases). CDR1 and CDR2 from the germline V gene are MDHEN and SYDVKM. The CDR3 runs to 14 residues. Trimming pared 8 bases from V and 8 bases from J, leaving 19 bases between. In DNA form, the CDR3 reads TGTGCCAGCCTCGGCCTGCGGGGAATCCATGAGCAGTTCTTC. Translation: CASLGLRGIHEQFF.

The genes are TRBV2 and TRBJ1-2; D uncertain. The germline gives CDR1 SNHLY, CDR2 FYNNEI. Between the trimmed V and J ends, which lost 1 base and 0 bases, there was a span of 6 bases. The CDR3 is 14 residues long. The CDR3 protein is CASSEGLANYGYTF. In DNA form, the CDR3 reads TGTGCCAGCAGTGAAGGTTTGGCTAACTATGGCTACACCTTC.

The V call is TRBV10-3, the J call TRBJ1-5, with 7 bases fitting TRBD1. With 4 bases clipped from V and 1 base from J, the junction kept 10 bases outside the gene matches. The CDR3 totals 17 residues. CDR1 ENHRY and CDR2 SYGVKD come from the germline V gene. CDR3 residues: CAISAFAGGLSNQPQHF. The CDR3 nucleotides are TGTGCCATCAGTGCTTTTGCAGGGGGGTTAAGCAATCAGCCCCAGCATTTT.

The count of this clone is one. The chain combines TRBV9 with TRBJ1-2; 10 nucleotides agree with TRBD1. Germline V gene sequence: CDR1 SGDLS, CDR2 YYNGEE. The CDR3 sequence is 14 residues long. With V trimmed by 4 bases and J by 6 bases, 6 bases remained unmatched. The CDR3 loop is CASSSRDRGDGYTF. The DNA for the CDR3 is TGTGCCAGCAGCAGCCGGGACAGGGGAGATGGCTACACCTTC.

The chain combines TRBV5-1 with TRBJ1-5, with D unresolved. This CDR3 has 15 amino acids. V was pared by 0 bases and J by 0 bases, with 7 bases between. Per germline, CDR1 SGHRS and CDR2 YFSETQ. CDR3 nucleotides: TGCGCCAGCAGCTTGGCGGGTTATAGCAATCAGCCCCAGCATTTT. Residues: CASSLAGYSNQPQHF. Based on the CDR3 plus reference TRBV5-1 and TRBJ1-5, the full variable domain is KAGVTQTPRYLIKTRGQQVTLSCSPISGHRSVSWYQQTPGQGLQFLFEYFSETQRNKGNFPGRFSGRQFSNSRSEMNVSTLELGDSALYLCASSLAGYSNQPQHFGDGTRLSIL.

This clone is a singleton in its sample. As DNA, the CDR3 is TGCAGCGTTGGAATCCAGGCGCGTGCTGAAGCTTTCTTT. This encodes CSVGIQARAEAFF. The genes are TRBV29-1 and TRBJ1-1, with D unresolved. The CDR3 contains 13 residues. V was trimmed by 4 bases and J by 6 bases, leaving 15 bases between them. Per germline, CDR1 SQVTM and CDR2 ANQGSEA.

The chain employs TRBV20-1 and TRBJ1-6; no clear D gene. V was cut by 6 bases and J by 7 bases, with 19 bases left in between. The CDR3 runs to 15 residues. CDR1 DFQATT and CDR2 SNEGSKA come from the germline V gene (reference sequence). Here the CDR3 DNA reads TGCAGTGCAAGTAGAAGAACCGCTATCAATTCACCCCTCCACTTT. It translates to CSASRRTAINSPLHF.

The DNA of the CDR3 is TGCAGCGTTGCAGGCTCCTATAATTCACCCCTCCACTTT. Translating it yields CSVAGSYNSPLHF. The J gene is TRBJ1-6, the V gene TRBV29-1; D unresolved. Between the trimmed V and J ends, which lost 4 bases and 0 bases, there was a span of 4 bases. The CDR3 sequence is 13 residues long. Per germline, CDR1 SQVTM and CDR2 ANQGSEA.

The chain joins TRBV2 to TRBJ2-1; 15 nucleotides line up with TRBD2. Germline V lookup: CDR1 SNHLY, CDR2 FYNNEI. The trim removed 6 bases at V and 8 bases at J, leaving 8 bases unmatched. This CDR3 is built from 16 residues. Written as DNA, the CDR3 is TGTGCCAGCAGAGTCATCGGACTAGCGGGAGGGGATGAGCAGTTCTTC. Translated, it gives CASRVIGLAGGDEQFF.

The CDR3 loop reads CASSAGVNQPQHF. The CDR3 DNA reads as TGTGCCAGCAGCGCAGGGGTGAATCAGCCCCAGCATTTT. The gene calls are TRBV7-3 and TRBJ1-5, with D possibly matching TRBD1 (6 bases). The CDR3 loop spans 13 amino acids. Germline V lookup: CDR1 SGHTA, CDR2 FQGTGA. The V gene lost 5 bases and the J gene lost 4 bases, with 9 bases spanning the gap.

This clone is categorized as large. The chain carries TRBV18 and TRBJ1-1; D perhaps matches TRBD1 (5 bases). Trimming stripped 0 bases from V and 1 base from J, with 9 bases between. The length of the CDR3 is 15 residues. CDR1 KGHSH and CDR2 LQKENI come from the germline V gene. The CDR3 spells CASSPPGPGNTEAFF. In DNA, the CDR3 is TGTGCCAGCTCACCACCGGGGCCAGGGAACACTGAAGCTTTCTTT.

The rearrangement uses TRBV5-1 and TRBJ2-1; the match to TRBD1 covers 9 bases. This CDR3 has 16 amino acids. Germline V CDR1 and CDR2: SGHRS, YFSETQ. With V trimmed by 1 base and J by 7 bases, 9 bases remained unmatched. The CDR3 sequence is CASSLRPGQGANEQFF. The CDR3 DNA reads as TGCGCCAGCAGCTTGCGGCCGGGACAGGGAGCGAATGAGCAGTTCTTC. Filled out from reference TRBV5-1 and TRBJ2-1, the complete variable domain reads KAGVTQTPRYLIKTRGQQVTLSCSPISGHRSVSWYQQTPGQGLQFLFEYFSETQRNKGNFPGRFSGRQFSNSRSEMNVSTLELGDSALYLCASSLRPGQGANEQFFGPGTRLTVL.

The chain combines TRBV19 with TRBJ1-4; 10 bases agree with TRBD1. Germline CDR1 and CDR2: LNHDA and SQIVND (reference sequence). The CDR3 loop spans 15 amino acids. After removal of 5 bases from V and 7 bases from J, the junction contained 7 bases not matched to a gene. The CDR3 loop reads CASSSKGQGREKLFF. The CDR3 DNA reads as TGTGCCAGTAGTTCCAAGGGACAGGGGCGTGAAAAACTGTTTTTT.

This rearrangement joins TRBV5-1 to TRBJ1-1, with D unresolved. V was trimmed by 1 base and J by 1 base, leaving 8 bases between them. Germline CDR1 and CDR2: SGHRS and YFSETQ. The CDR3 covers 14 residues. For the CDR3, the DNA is TGCGCCAGCAGCTTGACCCGGCCGAACACTGAAGCTTTCTTT. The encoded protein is CASSLTRPNTEAFF.

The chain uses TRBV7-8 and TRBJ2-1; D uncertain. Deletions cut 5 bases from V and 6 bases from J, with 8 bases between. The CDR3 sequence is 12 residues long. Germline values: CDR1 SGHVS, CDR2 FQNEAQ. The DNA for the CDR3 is TGTGCCAGCAGCCGGCCCCCCAATGAGCAGTTCTTC. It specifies CASSRPPNEQFF.

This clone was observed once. This CDR3 is CASSPRIGQGRYGYTF. The CDR3 DNA is TGCGCCAGCAGTCCCCGAATTGGACAGGGCCGGTATGGCTACACCTTC. This chain links TRBV23-1 with TRBJ1-2, with 8 positions matching TRBD1. TRBV23-1 is reported as an ORF; its role is uncertain. J gave up 5 bases and V 4 bases, and 12 bases lay outside the gene matches. The CDR3 is made up of 16 amino acids.

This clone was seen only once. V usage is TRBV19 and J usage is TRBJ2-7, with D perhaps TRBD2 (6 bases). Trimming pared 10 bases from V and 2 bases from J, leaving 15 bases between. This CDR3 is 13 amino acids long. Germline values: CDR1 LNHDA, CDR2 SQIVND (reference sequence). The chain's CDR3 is CATRRGPPYEQYF. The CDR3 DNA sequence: TGTGCCACCCGGAGGGGCCCGCCCTACGAGCAGTACTTC.

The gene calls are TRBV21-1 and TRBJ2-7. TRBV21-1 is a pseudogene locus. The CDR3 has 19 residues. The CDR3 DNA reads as TGTGCCAGCAGCGGGTTGTGGGATGTTAAGCGCTTCGCCCAAAAACAGCAGTACTTC. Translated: CASSGLWDVKRFAQKQQYF.

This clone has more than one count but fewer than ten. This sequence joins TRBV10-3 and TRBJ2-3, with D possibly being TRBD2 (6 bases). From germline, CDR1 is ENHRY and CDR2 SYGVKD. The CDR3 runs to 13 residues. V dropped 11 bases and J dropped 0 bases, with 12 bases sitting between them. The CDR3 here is CASRGISTDTQYF. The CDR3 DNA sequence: TGTGCCTCGCGCGGGATTAGCACAGATACGCAGTATTTT.

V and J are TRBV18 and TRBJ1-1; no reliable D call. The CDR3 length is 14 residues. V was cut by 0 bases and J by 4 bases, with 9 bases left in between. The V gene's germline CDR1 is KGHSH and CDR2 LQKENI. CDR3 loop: CASSPPGLSTEAFF. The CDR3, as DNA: TGTGCCAGCTCACCACCCGGGTTATCCACTGAAGCTTTCTTT.

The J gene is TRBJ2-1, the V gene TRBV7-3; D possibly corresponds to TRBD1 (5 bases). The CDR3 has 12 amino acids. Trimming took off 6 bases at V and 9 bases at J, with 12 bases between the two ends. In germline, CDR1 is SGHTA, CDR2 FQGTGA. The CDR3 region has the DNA TGTGCCAGCAGTTATAGTGGGGCTGAGCAGTTCTTC. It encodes CASSYSGAEQFF.

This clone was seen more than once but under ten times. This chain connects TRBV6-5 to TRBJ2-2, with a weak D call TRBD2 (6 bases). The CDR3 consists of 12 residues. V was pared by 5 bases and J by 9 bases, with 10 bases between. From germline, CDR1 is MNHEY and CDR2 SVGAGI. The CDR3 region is CASSPGLRELFF. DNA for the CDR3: TGTGCCAGCAGTCCCGGACTACGGGAGCTGTTTTTT.

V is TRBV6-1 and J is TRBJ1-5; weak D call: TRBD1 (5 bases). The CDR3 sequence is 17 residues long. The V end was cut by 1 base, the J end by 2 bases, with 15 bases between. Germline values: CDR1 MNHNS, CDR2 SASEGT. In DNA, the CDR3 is TGTGCCAGCAGTGAAGGGCAGGGTATCTTTGGCAATCAGCCCCAGCATTTT. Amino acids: CASSEGQGIFGNQPQHF.

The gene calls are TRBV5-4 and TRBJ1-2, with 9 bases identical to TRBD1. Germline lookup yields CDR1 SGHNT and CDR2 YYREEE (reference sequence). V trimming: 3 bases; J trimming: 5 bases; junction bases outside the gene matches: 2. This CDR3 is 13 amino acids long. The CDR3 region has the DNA TGTGCCAGCAGCTGGGGACAGGGATATGGCTACACCTTC. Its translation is CASSWGQGYGYTF. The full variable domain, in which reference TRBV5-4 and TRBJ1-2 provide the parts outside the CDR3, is ETGVTQSPTHLIKTRGQQVTLRCSSQSGHNTVSWYQQALGQGPQFIFQYYREEENGRGNFPPRFSGLQFPNYSSELNVNALELDDSALYLCASSWGQGYGYTFGSGTRLTVV.

The CDR3 here is CASKGDSLYYGYTF. CDR3 sequence (DNA): TGTGCCAGCAAAGGGGACAGTCTGTACTATGGCTACACCTTC. The gene calls are TRBV2 and TRBJ1-2; TRBD1 matches at 7 bases. CDR3 length: 14 residues. With V trimmed by 7 bases and J by 3 bases, 8 bases remained unmatched. Per germline, CDR1 SNHLY and CDR2 FYNNEI.